The clone carrying this T cell receptor beta chain came up a few times. Its antigen is currently unknown. TCRalpha and TCRbeta libraries used 5'RACE with constant-segment primers and UMIs. TCRdb analysed the 5' RACE reads with MiXCR anew, one entry per CDR3 protein. The table includes approximately 440,000 distinct CDR3 sequences, about 20% detected once. These data come from a study of T-cell memory formation after mild COVID-19. Across the study: TCR clusters largely stayed donor specific. Findings and caveats of the study: Memory cells collected pre-infection included some clones that later responded, suggesting cross-reactive memory joined. Second-wave clones reaching peak frequency on day 37 lacked confirmed SARS-CoV-2 specificity.

From germline, CDR1 is SGHRS and CDR2 YFSETQ. V lost 0 bases, J lost 0 bases, and 10 bases lay in between. The CDR3 covers 17 residues. The receptor was isolated from an adult woman who had mild COVID-19 (a few samples of this study predate the infection). Cell type and time point are not known. Sequenced material: PBMCs or a T cell subset sorted from them (not recorded which). This chain uses TRBV5-1 with TRBJ1-6; D call uncertain. CDR3 bases: TGCGCCAGCAGCTTGGGAGGCAGGAGCTCCTATAATTCACCCCTCCACTTT. This gives the protein CASSLGGRSSYNSPLHF. The full variable domain, rest sourced from reference TRBV5-1 and TRBJ1-6, is KAGVTQTPRYLIKTRGQQVTLSCSPISGHRSVSWYQQTPGQGLQFLFEYFSETQRNKGNFPGRFSGRQFSNSRSEMNVSTLELGDSALYLCASSLGGRSSYNSPLHFGNGTRLTVT.